Each of the 12 T cell receptor beta chains below was sequenced from the same sample in a study of T cell changes during pregnancy in multiple sclerosis. Profiling relied on immunoSEQ multiplex PCR, and the TCRdb table lists in-frame clones only, not all of them. The table includes fewer than 60,000 clones, less than 95% detected once. The sample was peripheral blood, taken in the third trimester of pregnancy. The receptors were gathered from a female donor in good health, enrolled as a control in a pregnancy study.

The rearrangement joins TRBV11-3 to TRBJ2-1, with D perhaps matching TRBD2 (6 bases). CDR1 SGHNT and CDR2 YENEEA come from the germline V gene. The V gene lost 3 bases and the J gene lost 6 bases, with 9 bases spanning the gap. The CDR3 has 13 residues. CDR3: CASSFGSGNEQFF. The CDR3 nucleotides are TGTGCCAGCAGCTTTGGTAGCGGCAATGAGCAGTTCTTC.

This clone was seen only once. The chain couples TRBV7-9 to TRBJ1-1; 7 bases agree with TRBD1. The length of the CDR3 is 14 residues. V shed 5 bases, J shed 1 base, and the junction held 4 bases outside the gene matches. Germline values: CDR1 SEHNR, CDR2 FQNEAQ (reference sequence). CDR3 in amino acids: CASSPTGRNTEAFF. CDR3 in DNA: TGTGCCAGCAGCCCGACAGGGAGGAACACTGAAGCTTTCTTT.

This clone was seen just once. V usage is TRBV9 and J usage is TRBJ2-7; TRBD2 aligns across 12 bases. The V and J ends lost 0 bases and 7 bases, in that order; junction bases with no gene match: 5. Germline CDR1 SGDLS, CDR2 YYNGEE. CDR3 length equals 15 residues. The CDR3 DNA sequence: TGTGCCAGCAGCGTAGTGGCTAGCGGGGGGGGAGAGCAGTACTTC. Protein sequence: CASSVVASGGGEQYF. Based on the CDR3 plus reference TRBV9 and TRBJ2-7, the full variable domain is DSGVTQTPKHLITATGQRVTLRCSPRSGDLSVYWYQQSLDQGLQFLIQYYNGEERAKGNILERFSAQQFPDLHSELNLSSLELGDSALYFCASSVVASGGGEQYFGPGTRLTVT.

CDR3 residues: CASSPPTGAPSTDTQYF. Here the CDR3 DNA reads TGTGCCAGCTCACCACCGACAGGGGCCCCTAGCACAGATACGCAGTATTTT. The chain couples TRBV18 to TRBJ2-3; 8 bases are shared with TRBD1. This CDR3 is 17 amino acids long. V was clipped by 0 bases and J by 0 bases; unmatched bases: 5. The V gene's germline CDR1 is KGHSH and CDR2 LQKENI.

The table lists this clone with a count of one. The chain couples TRBV12-5 to TRBJ1-5; D is unclear. CDR3 length: 13 residues. V was shortened by 2 bases and J by 5 bases, with 7 bases between the two germline ends. In germline, CDR1 is LGHNT, CDR2 FRNRAP. CDR3 sequence (DNA): TGTGCTAGTGGTTTGACACCCGATCAGCCCCAGCATTTT. Its protein product is CASGLTPDQPQHF.

The chain joins TRBV11-3 to TRBJ2-2, with TRBD2 matching over 10 bases. Germline V CDR1 and CDR2: SGHNT, YENEEA. The CDR3 spans 18 residues. V lost 2 bases, J lost 3 bases, and 9 bases stayed unmatched. The CDR3 is CASSLYAGTSVYTGELFF. In DNA form, the CDR3 reads TGTGCCAGCAGCTTATATGCGGGGACTAGCGTCTACACCGGGGAGCTGTTTTTT.

The V call is TRBV6-5, the J call TRBJ2-1; 12 nucleotides line up with TRBD2. In germline, CDR1 is MNHEY, CDR2 SVGAGI. The CDR3 totals 15 residues. V lost 7 bases to trimming and J lost 8 bases; unmatched junction nucleotides: 9. In DNA form, the CDR3 reads TGTGCCAGCACCCACTCTAGCGGGGGGGCTTATGAGCAGTTCTTC. Translation gives CASTHSSGGAYEQFF.

The chain carries TRBV14 and TRBJ2-3, with 15 bases identical to TRBD2. The CDR3 contains 17 residues. Germline trimming cut 0 bases from V and 3 bases from J; bases unmatched to any gene: 1. The germline V gene has CDR1 SGHDN and CDR2 FVKESK. Here the CDR3 reads CASSQEGTSGGTDTQYF. The CDR3 nucleotides are TGTGCCAGCAGCCAAGAAGGGACTAGCGGGGGGACAGATACGCAGTATTTT.

In this sample, this clone turned up once. The chain is built from TRBV5-6 and TRBJ1-1; D uncertain. CDR1 and CDR2 from the germline V gene are SGHDT and YYEEEE. The V end lost 4 bases, the J end lost 11 bases, and 21 bases lay between the germline ends. The CDR3 extends over 14 amino acids. The CDR3 nucleotides are TGTGCCAGCAGCCCGCAAGCCAACTCGGGGAGGGCTTTCTTT. Residues: CASSPQANSGRAFF.

The chain uses TRBV11-2 and TRBJ2-1, with D possibly being TRBD1 (5 bases). Germline V gene sequence: CDR1 SGHAT, CDR2 FQNNGV. Between the trimmed V and J ends, which lost 4 bases and 0 bases, there was a span of 16 bases. The CDR3 contains 17 residues. CDR3 loop: CASSSRAGYNSYNEQFF. The CDR3 region has the DNA TGTGCCAGCAGCTCCCGGGCAGGGTACAACTCCTACAATGAGCAGTTCTTC.

V and J are TRBV27 and TRBJ2-2; TRBD2 matches 9 bases. The CDR3 totals 16 residues. The V gene's germline CDR1 is MNHEY and CDR2 SMNVEV (reference sequence). V dropped 1 base and J dropped 4; count of bases not matched to a gene: 4. Here the CDR3 DNA reads TGTGCCAGCAGTTTATATAGCGGGAGTCGCACCGGGGAGCTGTTTTTT. Translating gives CASSLYSGSRTGELFF.

CDR3 nucleotides: TGTGCCAGCTCACCGGGGGGTTTCGGCACAGATACGCAGTATTTT. Protein sequence: CASSPGGFGTDTQYF. The chain carries TRBV18 and TRBJ2-3; the D gene is possibly TRBD2 (6 bases). The CDR3 is 15 amino acids. Germline V gene lookup returns CDR1 KGHSH and CDR2 LQKENI. V dropped 3 bases and J dropped 1 base, with 11 bases sitting between them.